This paragraph covers one T cell receptor beta chain sequence. This sample is drawn from a study of blood T cell repertoires in COVID-19. Study-level information: Samples representing acute and convalescent COVID-19 were sourced from the United States, Italy and Spain. Sources were T cells, B-cell-depleted T cells, or PBMCs; the material itself was cDNA or gDNA.

The V gene lost 7 bases and the J gene lost 2 bases, with 5 bases spanning the gap. The CDR3 contains 11 residues. The germline gives CDR1 DFQATT, CDR2 SNEGSKA (reference sequence). As originally analysed: By means of reference gene primer amplification, nucleated cell counts were estimated. The repertoire was sequenced with immunoSEQ multiplex PCR; TCRdb's copy has only in-frame clones and lacks some. Clone size and V and J calls were adopted from that table, with D and trimming inferred from the DNA. The sample shows about 110,000 clones, 88% of them seen only once. The origin of this receptor is a woman aged 45-60 years with acute or convalescent COVID-19. Material for sequencing was peripheral blood. This chain connects TRBV20-1 to TRBJ1-4; unclear D gene. The CDR3 bases are TGCAGTGGGCAGACTAATGAAAAACTGTTTTTT. Its protein is CSGQTNEKLFF.